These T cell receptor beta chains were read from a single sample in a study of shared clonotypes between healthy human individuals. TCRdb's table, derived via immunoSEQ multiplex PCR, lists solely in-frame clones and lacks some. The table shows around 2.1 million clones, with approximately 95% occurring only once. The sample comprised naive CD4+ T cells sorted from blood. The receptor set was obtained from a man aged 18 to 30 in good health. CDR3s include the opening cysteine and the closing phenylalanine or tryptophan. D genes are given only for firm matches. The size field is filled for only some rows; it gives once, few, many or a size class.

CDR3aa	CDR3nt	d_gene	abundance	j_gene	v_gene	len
CASSGDTQYF	TGTGCCAGCAGCGGTGATACGCAGTATTTT	-	-	TRBJ2-3	TRBV2	10
CASSPSGGSGYTF	TGTGCCAGCAGTCCCTCCGGCGGTAGCGGCTACACCTTC	-	-	TRBJ1-2	TRBV27	13
CASSFRGGNIQYF	TGTGCCAGCAGCTTCCGGGGTGGGAACATTCAGTACTTC	-	-	TRBJ2-4	TRBV5-8	13
CASSESRPGQETQYF	TGCGCCAGCAGTGAATCCCGGCCAGGCCAAGAGACCCAGTACTTC	-	-	TRBJ2-5	TRBV10-1	15
CASALGNSPLHF	TGTGCCAGCGCACTTGGTAATTCACCCCTCCACTTT	-	-	TRBJ1-6	TRBV28	12
CASSDSLTGTYEQYF	TGCGCCAGCAGTGACTCTTTGACAGGGACCTACGAGCAGTACTTC	TRBD1	-	TRBJ2-7	TRBV10-1	15
CASSVGWRDGTVQFF	TGTGCCAGCAGCGTAGGCTGGCGGGACGGAACGGTGCAGTTCTTC	-	-	TRBJ2-1	TRBV9	15
CASSAWTSGRLGEQYF	TGTGCCAGCAGCGCCTGGACTAGCGGGAGGTTGGGAGAGCAGTACTTC	TRBD2	once	TRBJ2-7	TRBV7-2	16
CASSPPGFYEQYF	TGTGCCAGCTCTCCCCCGGGGTTCTACGAGCAGTACTTC	-	once	TRBJ2-7	TRBV6-5	13
CASSLLLDRVSPDF	TGTGCCAGCAGCTTGCTTCTGGACAGGGTGTCCCCAGACTTC	TRBD1	-	TRBJ2-7	TRBV7-9	14
CASSISSQPQHF	TGTGCCAGTAGTATTTCAAGTCAGCCCCAGCATTTT	-	-	TRBJ1-5	TRBV19	12
CASSLSPTQDEQYF	TGCGCCAGCAGCTTGTCCCCGACCCAGGACGAGCAGTACTTC	-	-	TRBJ2-7	TRBV5-1	14
CASSKVEAGAEEQYF	TGTGCCAGCAGTAAAGTCGAAGCGGGAGCGGAGGAGCAGTACTTC	TRBD2	-	TRBJ2-7	TRBV6-1	15
CAISGSDSYGYTF	TGTGCCATCAGTGGATCGGACTCCTATGGCTACACCTTC	-	-	TRBJ1-2	TRBV10-3	13
CASSLAGGWDNQPQHF	TGTGCCAGCAGCTTAGCGGGGGGTTGGGACAATCAGCCCCAGCATTTT	-	-	TRBJ1-5	TRBV7-8	16
CASSPTRGDTEAFF	TGCGCCAGCAGCCCGACCAGGGGGGACACTGAAGCTTTCTTT	TRBD1	-	TRBJ1-1	TRBV5-1	14
CASSPGSSTEAFF	TGTGCCAGCTCACCAGGGTCGAGCACTGAAGCTTTCTTT	-	once	TRBJ1-1	TRBV18	13
CASSPGQGSNYGYTF	TGTGCCAGCTCACCCGGACAGGGGTCTAACTATGGCTACACCTTC	TRBD1	-	TRBJ1-2	TRBV18	15
CASSLGQSSTDTQYF	TGTGCCAGCAGTCTAGGACAGAGTAGCACAGATACGCAGTATTTT	-	-	TRBJ2-3	TRBV2	15
CASSVRGETQYF	TGTGCCAGCAGCGTCAGGGGGGAGACCCAGTACTTC	TRBD1	-	TRBJ2-5	TRBV7-2	12
CSVDRGGGTEAFF	TGCAGCGTCGATCGAGGGGGGGGCACTGAAGCTTTCTTT	-	-	TRBJ1-1	TRBV29-1	13
CASSPDAGSRGNTIYF	TGTGCCAGCAGCCCCGATGCAGGAAGTAGAGGAAACACCATATATTTT	-	few	TRBJ1-3	TRBV14	16
CASSKGTSGRDTGELFF	TGTGCCAGCAGCAAGGGGACTAGCGGGAGAGATACCGGGGAGCTGTTTTTT	TRBD2	-	TRBJ2-2	TRBV5-4	17
CASSREGHGANVLTF	TGTGCCAGCAGCCGGGAGGGACACGGGGCCAACGTCCTGACTTTC	TRBD2	-	TRBJ2-6	TRBV6-5	15
CASSLTANYGYTF	TGTGCCAGCAGCTTGACAGCGAACTATGGCTACACCTTC	-	once	TRBJ1-2	TRBV5-6	13
CASSFQNQETQYF	TGTGCCAGCAGCTTTCAAAATCAAGAGACCCAGTACTTC	-	-	TRBJ2-5	TRBV7-3	13
CASKTAGQSNEKLFF	TGTGCCAGCAAAACCGCGGGACAGAGCAATGAAAAACTGTTTTTT	TRBD1	once	TRBJ1-4	TRBV6-5	15
CASSVFGSSYEQYF	TGTGCCAGCAGTGTCTTCGGCAGCTCCTACGAGCAGTACTTC	-	once	TRBJ2-7	TRBV2	14
CASSPARGQNSPLHF	TGTGCCAGCAGCCCCGCCCGGGGACAGAATTCACCCCTCCACTTT	TRBD1	-	TRBJ1-6	TRBV4-2	15
CASSGGVYQETQYF	TGTGCCAGCAGTGGTGGAGTATACCAAGAGACCCAGTACTTC	-	once	TRBJ2-5	TRBV2	14
CASSYLGQGGYEQYF	TGTGCCAGCAGTTACCTGGGGCAGGGGGGCTACGAGCAGTACTTC	-	-	TRBJ2-7	TRBV6-6	15
CASSSPTGRETQYF	TGCGCCAGCAGCTCCCCTACAGGGAGAGAGACCCAGTACTTC	-	-	TRBJ2-5	TRBV5-1	14
CASSPTRNMVRELFF	TGTGCCAGCAGCCCTACTAGAAACATGGTCCGGGAGCTGTTTTTT	-	-	TRBJ2-2	TRBV27	15